This T cell receptor (beta chain) was sequenced for a study of identifying expanded T cells in peripheral blood. General study results and limits: Over about two and four weeks, about 16 and 19 clones changed, versus around 1.3 between replicates.

A word on this clone: The antigen is not known.

TCRdb's table, derived via immunoSEQ multiplex PCR, lists solely in-frame clones and lacks some. The table shows approximately 110,000 clones, with around nine tenths occurring only once. Healthy donors had no documented immune events, such as infections, while sampled. Looked up from germline, CDR1 is SGHTA and CDR2 is FQGNSA. This CDR3 region has 15 residues. Unmatched junction bases numbered 16, after V lost 5 bases and J lost 11 bases. Input material: blood. The chain is built from TRBV7-2 and TRBJ1-1, with 8 bases that match TRBD1. The clonotype was recovered from a person aged 18 to 75 in good health. The CDR3 is CASSLTARTGSWAFF. CDR3 in DNA: TGTGCCAGCAGCCTTACCGCCCGGACAGGGAGTTGGGCTTTCTTT.